This T cell receptor (beta chain) originates from a study of PD-L1 blockade in urothelial cancer. Clones were sequenced by immunoSEQ multiplex PCR, and TCRdb holds only the in-frame ones, with some missing. The sample includes tens of thousands of clones, 70% to 90% of them seen just once. Specified time point: pretreatment peripheral blood. The V and J ends lost 3 bases and 1 base, in that order; junction bases with no gene match: 5. CDR1 is MNHEY, CDR2 SMNVEV, per germline (reference sequence). This CDR3 has 15 residues. This specimen consisted of PBMCs, obtained around atezolizumab (anti-PD-L1) treatment. The chain recombines TRBV27 with TRBJ2-7; 8 bases are shared with TRBD2. The TCR sequence derives from a woman aged 60-75 years with urothelial cancer. The CDR3 sequence: CASSLVAGPSYEQYF. The CDR3 DNA follows: TGTGCCAGCAGTTTGGTAGCGGGACCTTCCTACGAGCAGTACTTC.